One T cell receptor (beta chain) is described in this entry. CDR1 is MNHEY and CDR2 is SMNVEV in the germline V gene (reference sequence). Trimming cost V 5 bases and J 6 bases; bases outside gene matches: 9. The CDR3 sequence is 18 residues long. This entry belongs to a study of beta chain features in type 1 diabetes. In the study overall: There was similarity between patients and healthy donors in age, gender and cell yields.

The study reverse transcribed the entire isolated RNA, so it sequenced expressed TCRB transcripts. Produced via immunoSEQ multiplex PCR; TCRdb's table is partial and in-frame only. In the table there are under 300,000 clones, about 8% of which are singletons. Purity above 95% was achieved in all sorted populations. The TCR comes from a woman aged 18-29 years in good health. The chain recombines TRBV27 with TRBJ2-2; 16 bases are a match to TRBD2. Sequences were obtained from central memory CD4+ T cells from blood. CDR3 protein: CASSPGTSGRVKAGELFF. The CDR3 DNA reads as TGTGCCAGCAGTCCGGGGACTAGCGGGAGGGTTAAGGCCGGGGAGCTGTTTTTT.